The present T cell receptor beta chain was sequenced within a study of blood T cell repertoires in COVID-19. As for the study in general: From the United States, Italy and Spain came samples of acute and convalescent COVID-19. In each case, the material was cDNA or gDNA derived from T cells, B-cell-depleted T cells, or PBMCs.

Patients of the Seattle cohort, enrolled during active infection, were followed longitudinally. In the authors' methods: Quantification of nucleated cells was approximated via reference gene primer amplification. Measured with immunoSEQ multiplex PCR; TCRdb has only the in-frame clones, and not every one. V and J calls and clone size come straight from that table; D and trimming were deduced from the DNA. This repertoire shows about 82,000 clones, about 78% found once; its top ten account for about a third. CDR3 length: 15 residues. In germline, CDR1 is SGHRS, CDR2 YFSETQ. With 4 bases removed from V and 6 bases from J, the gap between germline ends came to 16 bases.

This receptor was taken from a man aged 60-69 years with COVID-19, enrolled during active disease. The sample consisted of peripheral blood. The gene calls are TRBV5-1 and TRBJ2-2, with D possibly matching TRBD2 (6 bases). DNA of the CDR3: TGCGCCAGCAGCCCCCTGGGTAGGGAGGCCGGGGAGCTGTTTTTT. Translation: CASSPLGREAGELFF.